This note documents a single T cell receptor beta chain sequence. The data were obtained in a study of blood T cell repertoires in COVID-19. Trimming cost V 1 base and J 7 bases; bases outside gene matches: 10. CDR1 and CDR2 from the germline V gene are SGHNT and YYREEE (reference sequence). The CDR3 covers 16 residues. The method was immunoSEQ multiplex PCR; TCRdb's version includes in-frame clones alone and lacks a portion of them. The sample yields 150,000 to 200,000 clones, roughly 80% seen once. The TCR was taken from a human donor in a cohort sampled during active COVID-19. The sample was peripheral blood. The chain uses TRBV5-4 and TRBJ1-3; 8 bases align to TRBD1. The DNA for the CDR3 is TGTGCCAGCAGCTTGACAGGGGGGGTAATGCGGAACACCATATATTTT. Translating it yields CASSLTGGVMRNTIYF. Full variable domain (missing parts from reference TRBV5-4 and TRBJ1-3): ETGVTQSPTHLIKTRGQQVTLRCSSQSGHNTVSWYQQALGQGPQFIFQYYREEENGRGNFPPRFSGLQFPNYSSELNVNALELDDSALYLCASSLTGGVMRNTIYFGEGSWLTVV.